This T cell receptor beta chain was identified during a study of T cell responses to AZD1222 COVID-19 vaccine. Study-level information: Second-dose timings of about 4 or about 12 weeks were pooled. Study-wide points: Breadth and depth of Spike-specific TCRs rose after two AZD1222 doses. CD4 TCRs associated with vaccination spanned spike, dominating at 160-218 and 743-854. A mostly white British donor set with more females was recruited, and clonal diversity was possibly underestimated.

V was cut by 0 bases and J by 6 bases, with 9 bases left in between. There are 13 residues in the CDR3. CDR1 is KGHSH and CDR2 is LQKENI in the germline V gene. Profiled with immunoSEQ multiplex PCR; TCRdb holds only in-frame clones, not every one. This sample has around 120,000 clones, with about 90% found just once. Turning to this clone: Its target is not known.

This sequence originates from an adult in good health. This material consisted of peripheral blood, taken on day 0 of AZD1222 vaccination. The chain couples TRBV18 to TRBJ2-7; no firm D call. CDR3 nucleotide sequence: TGTGCCAGCTCACCACCTAGAGTCTCCGAGCAGTACTTC. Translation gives CASSPPRVSEQYF.